This T cell receptor beta chain originates from a study of response to subunit inactivated influenza vaccine. This CDR3 is 15 amino acids long. Trimming stripped 7 bases from V and 0 bases from J, with 13 bases between. At least ten counts were recorded for this clonotype. TCRdb independently ran MiXCR on the RT-PCR reads; one entry per CDR3 protein. The sample includes some 480,000 distinct CDR3 sequences, approximately 11% of them seen just once. The TCR sequence derives from a man aged 50 to 60 who received an inactivated influenza vaccine. The sequenced sample was PBMCs from blood, obtained about 40 days after vaccination. This chain joins TRBV12-3 or TRBV12-4 and TRBJ2-1, with D perhaps being TRBD1 or TRBD2 (5 bases each). CDR3 nucleotides: TGTGCCAGCACTCGAGGGGCAAGCTCCTACAATGAGCAGTTCTTC. As protein: CASTRGASSYNEQFF.